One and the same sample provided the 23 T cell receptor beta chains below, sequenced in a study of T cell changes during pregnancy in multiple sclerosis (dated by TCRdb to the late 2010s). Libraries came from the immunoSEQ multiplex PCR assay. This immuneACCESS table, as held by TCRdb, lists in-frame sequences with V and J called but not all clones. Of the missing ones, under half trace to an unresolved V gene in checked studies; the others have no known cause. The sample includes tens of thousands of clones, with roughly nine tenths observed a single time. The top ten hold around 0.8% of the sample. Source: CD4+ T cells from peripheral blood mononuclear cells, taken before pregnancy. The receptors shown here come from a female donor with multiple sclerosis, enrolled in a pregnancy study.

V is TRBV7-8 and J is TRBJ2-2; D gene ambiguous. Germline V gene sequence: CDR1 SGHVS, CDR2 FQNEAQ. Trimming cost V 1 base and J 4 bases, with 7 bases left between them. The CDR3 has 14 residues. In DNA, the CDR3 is TGTGCCAGCAGCTTAGAGCTCGGCACCGGGGAGCTGTTTTTT. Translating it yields CASSLELGTGELFF.

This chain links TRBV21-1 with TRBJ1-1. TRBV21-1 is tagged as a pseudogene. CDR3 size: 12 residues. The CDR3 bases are TGTGCCAGTTCCGGGGGGGGCACTGAAGCTTTCTTT. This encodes CASSGGGTEAFF.

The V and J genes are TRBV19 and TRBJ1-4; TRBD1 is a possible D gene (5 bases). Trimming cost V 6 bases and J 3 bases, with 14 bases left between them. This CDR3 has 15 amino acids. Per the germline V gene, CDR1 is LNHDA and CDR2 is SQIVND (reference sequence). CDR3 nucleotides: TGTGCCAGTAGGAGCCGCCGGGGGGCTAATGAAAAACTGTTTTTT. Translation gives CASRSRRGANEKLFF.

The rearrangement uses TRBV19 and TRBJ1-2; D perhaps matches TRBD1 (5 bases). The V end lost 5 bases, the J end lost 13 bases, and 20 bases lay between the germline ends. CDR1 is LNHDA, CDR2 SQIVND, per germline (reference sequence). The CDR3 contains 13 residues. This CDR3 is CASSSRWGGVVTF. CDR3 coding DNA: TGTGCCAGTAGTTCCCGCTGGGGAGGGGTTGTCACCTTC.

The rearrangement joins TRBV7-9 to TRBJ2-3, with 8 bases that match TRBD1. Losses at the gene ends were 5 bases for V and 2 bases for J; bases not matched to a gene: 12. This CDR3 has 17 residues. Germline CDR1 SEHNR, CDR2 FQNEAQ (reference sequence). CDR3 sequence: CASSPGQGVPSTDTQYF. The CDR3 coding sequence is TGTGCCAGCAGCCCAGGACAGGGTGTGCCCTCCACAGATACGCAGTATTTT.

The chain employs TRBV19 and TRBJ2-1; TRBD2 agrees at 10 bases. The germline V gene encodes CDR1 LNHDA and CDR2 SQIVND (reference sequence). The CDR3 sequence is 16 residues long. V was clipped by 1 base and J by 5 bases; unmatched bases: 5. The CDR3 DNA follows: TGTGCCAGTAGTATAGCCAGCGGGGGGGCCCACAATGAGCAGTTCTTC. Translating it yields CASSIASGGAHNEQFF.

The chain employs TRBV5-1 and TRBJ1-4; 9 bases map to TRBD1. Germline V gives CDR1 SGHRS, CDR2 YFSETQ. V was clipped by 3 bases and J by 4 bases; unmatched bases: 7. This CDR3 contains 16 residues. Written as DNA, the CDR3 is TGCGCCAGCAGCTCTGGAGTGGGACAGGGTAATGAAAAACTGTTTTTT. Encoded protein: CASSSGVGQGNEKLFF.

CDR3 sequence reads: CASSPTGVNGYTF. CDR3 coding DNA: TGTGCCAGCAGCCCGACAGGGGTGAATGGCTACACCTTC. This chain connects TRBV5-6 to TRBJ1-2; 8 positions match TRBD1. The V segment lost 4 bases and the J segment 6 bases; nucleotides outside the gene matches: 5. There are 13 residues in the CDR3. Looked up from germline, CDR1 is SGHDT and CDR2 is YYEEEE.

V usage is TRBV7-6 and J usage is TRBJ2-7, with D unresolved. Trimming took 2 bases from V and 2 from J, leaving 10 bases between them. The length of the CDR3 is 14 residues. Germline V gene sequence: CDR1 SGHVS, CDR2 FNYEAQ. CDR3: CASSLLEKPYEQYF. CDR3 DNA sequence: TGTGCCAGCAGCTTACTAGAGAAGCCCTACGAGCAGTACTTC.

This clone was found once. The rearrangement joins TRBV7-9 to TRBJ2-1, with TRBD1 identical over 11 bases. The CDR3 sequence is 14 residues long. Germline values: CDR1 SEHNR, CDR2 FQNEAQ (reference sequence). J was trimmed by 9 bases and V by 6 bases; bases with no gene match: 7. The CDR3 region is CASRNPGQGGEQFF. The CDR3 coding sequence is TGTGCCAGCAGGAATCCGGGACAGGGGGGTGAGCAGTTCTTC.

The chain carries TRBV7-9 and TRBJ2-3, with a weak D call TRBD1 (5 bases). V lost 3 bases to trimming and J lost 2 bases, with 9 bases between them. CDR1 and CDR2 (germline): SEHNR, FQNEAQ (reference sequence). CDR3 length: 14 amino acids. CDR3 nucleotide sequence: TGTGCCAGCAGCTTTGACAGATACACAGATACGCAGTATTTT. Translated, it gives CASSFDRYTDTQYF.

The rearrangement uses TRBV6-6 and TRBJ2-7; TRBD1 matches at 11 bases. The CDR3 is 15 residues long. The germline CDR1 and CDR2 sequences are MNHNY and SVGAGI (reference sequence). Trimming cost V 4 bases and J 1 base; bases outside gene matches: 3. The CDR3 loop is CASSSGTGGSYEQYF. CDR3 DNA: TGTGCCAGCAGTTCCGGGACAGGGGGGTCCTACGAGCAGTACTTC.

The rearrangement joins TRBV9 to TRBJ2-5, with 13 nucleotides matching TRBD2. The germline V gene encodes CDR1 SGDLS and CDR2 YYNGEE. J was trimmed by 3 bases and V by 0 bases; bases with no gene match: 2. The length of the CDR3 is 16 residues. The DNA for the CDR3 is TGTGCCAGCAGCGTAGGGACTAGCGGGAGTAAAGAGACCCAGTACTTC. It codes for CASSVGTSGSKETQYF.

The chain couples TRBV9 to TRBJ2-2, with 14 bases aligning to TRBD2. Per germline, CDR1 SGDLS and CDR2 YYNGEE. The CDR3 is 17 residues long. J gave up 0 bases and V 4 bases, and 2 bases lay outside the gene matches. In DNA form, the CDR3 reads TGTGCCAGCAGCCCGACTAGCGGGGGGGCGAACACCGGGGAGCTGTTTTTT. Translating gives CASSPTSGGANTGELFF.

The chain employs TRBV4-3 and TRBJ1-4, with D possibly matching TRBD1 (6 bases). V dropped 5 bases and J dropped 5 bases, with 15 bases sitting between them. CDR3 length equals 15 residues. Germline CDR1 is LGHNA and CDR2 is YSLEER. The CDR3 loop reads CASSATGFGNEKLFF. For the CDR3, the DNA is TGCGCCAGCAGCGCCACAGGGTTCGGGAATGAAAAACTGTTTTTT.

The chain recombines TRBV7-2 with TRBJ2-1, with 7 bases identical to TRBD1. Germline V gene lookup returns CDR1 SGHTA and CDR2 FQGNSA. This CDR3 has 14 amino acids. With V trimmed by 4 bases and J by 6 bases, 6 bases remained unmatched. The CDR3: CASSSLTGANEQFF. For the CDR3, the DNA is TGTGCCAGCAGCTCCCTCACAGGGGCCAATGAGCAGTTCTTC. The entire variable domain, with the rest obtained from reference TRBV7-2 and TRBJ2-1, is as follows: GAGVSQSPSNKVTEKGKDVELRCDPISGHTALYWYRQSLGQGLEFLIYFQGNSAPDKSGLPSDRFSAERTGGSVSTLTIQRTQQEDSAVYLCASSSLTGANEQFFGPGTRLTVL.

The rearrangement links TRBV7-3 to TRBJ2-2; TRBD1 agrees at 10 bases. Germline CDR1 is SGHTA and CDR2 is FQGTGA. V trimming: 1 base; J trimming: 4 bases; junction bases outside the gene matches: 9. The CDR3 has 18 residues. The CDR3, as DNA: TGTGCCAGCAGCTTAAAAGTCGGGGGACAGGGGAGCACCGGGGAGCTGTTTTTT. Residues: CASSLKVGGQGSTGELFF.

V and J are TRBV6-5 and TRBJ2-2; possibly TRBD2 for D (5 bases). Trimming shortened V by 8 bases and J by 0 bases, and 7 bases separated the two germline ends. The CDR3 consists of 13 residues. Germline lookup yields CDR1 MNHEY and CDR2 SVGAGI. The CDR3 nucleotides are TGTGCCAGCGAGCGGTCGAACACCGGGGAGCTGTTTTTT. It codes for CASERSNTGELFF.

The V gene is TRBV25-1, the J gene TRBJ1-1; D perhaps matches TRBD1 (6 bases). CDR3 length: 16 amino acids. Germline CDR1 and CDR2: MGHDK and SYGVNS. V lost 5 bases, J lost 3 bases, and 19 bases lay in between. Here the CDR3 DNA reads TGTGCCAGCAGTCGAACGGTGGGGGCGAGGGACACTGAAGCTTTCTTT. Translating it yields CASSRTVGARDTEAFF.

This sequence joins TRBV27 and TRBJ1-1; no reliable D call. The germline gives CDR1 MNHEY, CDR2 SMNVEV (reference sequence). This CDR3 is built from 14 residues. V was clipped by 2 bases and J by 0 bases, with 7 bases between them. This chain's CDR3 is CASSLDTLNTEAFF. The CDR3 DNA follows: TGTGCCAGCAGTTTAGACACATTGAACACTGAAGCTTTCTTT.

CDR3 bases: TGTGCCAGCAGCTTAGCCGCCAATCCAGCTAATGAAAAACTGTTTTTT. It encodes CASSLAANPANEKLFF. The chain is built from TRBV7-9 and TRBJ1-4, with D hard to call. The CDR3 runs to 16 residues. Between the trimmed V and J ends, which lost 0 bases and 3 bases, there was a span of 11 bases. Germline CDR1 reads SEHNR; CDR2 reads FQNEAQ (reference sequence).

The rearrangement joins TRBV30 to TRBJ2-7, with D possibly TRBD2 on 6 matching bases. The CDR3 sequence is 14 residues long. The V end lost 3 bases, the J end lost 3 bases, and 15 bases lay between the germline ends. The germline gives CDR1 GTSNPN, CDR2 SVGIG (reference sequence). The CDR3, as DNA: TGTGCCTGGAGCTTTGGAGGGACGGACTACGAGCAGTACTTC. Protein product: CAWSFGGTDYEQYF.

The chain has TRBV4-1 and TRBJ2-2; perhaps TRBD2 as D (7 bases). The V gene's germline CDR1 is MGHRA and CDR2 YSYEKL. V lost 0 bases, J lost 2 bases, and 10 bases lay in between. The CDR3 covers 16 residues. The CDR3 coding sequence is TGCGCCAGCAGCCAAGAGGGAGGGGGTAACACCGGGGAGCTGTTTTTT. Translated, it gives CASSQEGGGNTGELFF.